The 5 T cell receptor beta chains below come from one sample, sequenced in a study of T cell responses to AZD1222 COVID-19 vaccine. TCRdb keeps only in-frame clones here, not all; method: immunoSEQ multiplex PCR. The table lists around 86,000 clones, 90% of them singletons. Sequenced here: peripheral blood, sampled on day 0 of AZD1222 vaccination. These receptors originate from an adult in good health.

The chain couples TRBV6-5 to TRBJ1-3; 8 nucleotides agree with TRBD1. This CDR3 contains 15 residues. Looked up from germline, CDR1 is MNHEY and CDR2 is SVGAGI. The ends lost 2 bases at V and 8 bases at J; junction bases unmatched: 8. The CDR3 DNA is TGTGCCAGCAGTTACCGGGACAGGTCAAGGGACACCATATATTTT. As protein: CASSYRDRSRDTIYF.

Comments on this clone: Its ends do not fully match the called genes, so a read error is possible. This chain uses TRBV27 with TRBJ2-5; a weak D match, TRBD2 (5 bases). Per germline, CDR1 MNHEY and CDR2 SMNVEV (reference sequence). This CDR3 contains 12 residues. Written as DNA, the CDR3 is TGTGCCGGCAGCGGAACCCAAGAGACCCAGTACTTC. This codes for CAGSGTQETQYF.

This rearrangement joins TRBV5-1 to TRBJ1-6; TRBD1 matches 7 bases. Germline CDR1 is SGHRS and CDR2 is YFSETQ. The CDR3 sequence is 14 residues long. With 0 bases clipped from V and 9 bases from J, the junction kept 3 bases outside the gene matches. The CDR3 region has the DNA TGCGCCAGCAGCTTGGTAGGGGGCGGTTCACCCCTCCACTTT. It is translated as CASSLVGGGSPLHF.

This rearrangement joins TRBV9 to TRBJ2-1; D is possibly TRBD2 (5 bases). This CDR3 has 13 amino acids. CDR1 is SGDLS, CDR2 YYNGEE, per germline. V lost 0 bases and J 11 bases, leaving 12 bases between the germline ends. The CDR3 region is CASSVEGLGKQFF. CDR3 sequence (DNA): TGTGCCAGCAGCGTAGAAGGCCTCGGGAAGCAGTTCTTC.

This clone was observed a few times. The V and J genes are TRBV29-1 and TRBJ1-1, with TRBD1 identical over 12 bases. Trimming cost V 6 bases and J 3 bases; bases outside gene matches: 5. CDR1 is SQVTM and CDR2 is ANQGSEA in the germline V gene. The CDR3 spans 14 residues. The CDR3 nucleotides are TGCAGCGTGGGACAGGGGGCCTTGTACACTGAAGCTTTCTTT. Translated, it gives CSVGQGALYTEAFF.